This T cell receptor (beta chain) came from a study of neoadjuvant anti-PD-1 for oral cavity cancer. Study-level information: Before surgery, most patients got three to four biweekly 3 mg/kg nivolumab doses. Study findings and constraints: Expansion of preexisting intratumoral clones was suggested to aid response. Only three patients per response group were TCR-analyzed; validation needed.

On this clone: Antigen unknown.

The time point here: after neoadjuvant nivolumab, at surgical resection. The table came from immunoSEQ multiplex PCR; TCRdb's copy has only in-frame clones and leaves some out. The table includes about 37,000 clones, about 36% detected once. Unmatched junction bases numbered 8, after V lost 3 bases and J lost 1 base. The CDR3 totals 15 residues. Germline-derived CDR1 and CDR2 are GTSNPN and SVGIG (reference sequence). The gene calls are TRBV30 and TRBJ1-1; 7 positions agree with TRBD1. The TCR was taken from a person aged 35-80 years with oral cavity squamous cell carcinoma. The sample was tumor tissue, taken after nivolumab (anti-PD-1) treatment. This chain's CDR3 is CAWSVSDRRNTEAFF. CDR3 nucleotides: TGTGCCTGGAGCGTATCGGACAGGAGGAACACTGAAGCTTTCTTT.